This T cell receptor beta chain derives from a study of identical twins. A few counts support this clonotype. A universal primer site was added by template switching, and unique molecular identifiers were carried by the cDNA. TCRdb independently ran MiXCR on the 5' RACE reads; one entry per CDR3 protein. The table has 1.5 million to 2 million distinct CDR3 sequences, 32% seen once. CDR1 and CDR2 from the germline V gene are DFQATT and SNEGSKA (reference sequence). The CDR3 totals 13 residues. With V trimmed by 6 bases and J by 1 base, 5 bases remained unmatched. Source material: cord blood. This chain joins TRBV20-1 and TRBJ2-5, with TRBD1 matching 7 bases. The clonotype was recovered from a newborn girl in good health. This CDR3 reads CSAPDRSQETQYF. In DNA, the CDR3 is TGCAGTGCCCCGGACAGGTCCCAAGAGACCCAGTACTTC.